This T cell receptor beta chain stems from a study of cytomegalovirus exposure and HLA in healthy donors (dated by TCRdb to about 2017). Broadly, across the study: According to an earlier analysis of a few hundred of the donors, about 179 million T cells yielded 117 million unique TCR beta sequences and 276 Gb of sequence data. In a later analysis, previously published TCR beta repertoires from fewer than 750 donors were re-analyzed and high-resolution HLA genotyping was added so that TCR occurrence patterns could be studied. Alongside the repertoire data, information on donor age, sex, ethnicity and CMV serostatus was compiled. In a later genetic analysis, genome-wide SNP genotypes for about three fifths of the 666 donors were used, and that subset was treated as a discovery cohort. The study combined high-throughput TCR immunosequencing, statistical association of individual TCRs with disease status, and machine learning to predict cytomegalovirus infection status. Of the roughly 400 genotyped donors, roughly 76% were placed in the genetic ancestry cluster associated with self-reported Caucasian donors. An early release covering roughly 640 HLA-typed donors comprised about 300 gigabases of sequencing data and tens of millions of unique TCR sequences. In the later analysis, no new phenotypic data were used to find candidate immune exposures; instead, reliance was placed on TCR beta sequences and their occurrence across donors. The study profiled the T cell repertoires of about 720 subjects by immunosequencing and related them to cytomegalovirus serostatus. Among roughly 400 genotyped donors of the cohort, an average of roughly 230,000 unique TCR beta nucleotide sequences was sequenced per donor, of which roughly 18% were non-productive. Typing coverage varied by locus: roughly 629-640 donors for A, B, C, DRB1 and DQB1; under 550 for DQA1; 600 to 610 for DPA1; roughly 450 for DPB1. Roughly 5 DR-DQ haplotypes were handled as single units for association and clustering because linkage in the cohort was strong. To decide whether each TCR beta V gene segment behaved as functional or pseudogenic, an earlier analysis of approximately 590 of the donors relied on high-throughput TCR beta sequencing. The study aimed to test whether signatures of past pathogen exposure could be identified by cataloging public T cell receptors. HLA typing included class I and class II loci at four-digit resolution. Every discovery cohort repertoire had been produced on one sequencing platform. In addition to the first cohort of about 650 subjects, a separate validation cohort of approximately 120 different subjects was used.

What the study reported, not specific to this receptor: When HLA alleles, especially DR and DQ, strongly co-occurred, attributing TCR associations to individual alleles was difficult. The presence/absence analyses assumed that sequencing depth was roughly uniform across donors, and that assumption may not be true. Because counts were too low, 15 to 20 rarely observed V segments, including chromosome 9 orphons, were left out of the earlier analysis of approximately 580 of the donors. Only TCR beta chains were sequenced in this cohort, and the absence of alpha or paired-chain data limited detectable features. The authors suggested that the approach could potentially be generalized to other disease states and immunological phenotypes. Immune exposure information for the cohort was limited to CMV serostatus. Linkage disequilibrium might explain the correlated functional status among segregating V segments, but an unknown experimental factor could not be ruled out. A later analysis found that TCR association rates varied across HLA loci, with DRB1 alleles showing the most associated TCRs and HLA-C alleles the fewest. A later analysis found that HLA-associated TCR beta chains were more clonally expanded and had lower generation probabilities than equally common non-associated chains. In vitro tests confirmed that three of the cytomegalovirus-associated TCR beta chains recognize cytomegalovirus antigens. The study listed 164 TCR beta chains as associated with cytomegalovirus. A later genetic analysis associated a missense DCLRE1C variant with V-gene and J-gene trimming of TCR beta chains, and an independent cohort replicated the association. The sequencing pipeline was judged likely to have produced a cluster of highly shared sequence variants as a technical artifact. A later analysis found that most CMV-associated TCR beta chains appeared HLA-restricted, with HLA associations seemingly driven largely by CMV exposure. HLA typing was unavailable for some donors at each locus, so association tests used only the typed subset. Most TCR sequences were seen in very few donors, while some public TCRs were found in many individuals. A further reported finding was that TCR beta sequences accurately predicted the HLA-A and HLA-B alleles for most subjects in the first cohort. Because the 87-base-pair reads could not distinguish some IMGT-functional V segments, including TRBV6-2 and TRBV6-3, those segments were excluded. A later analysis associated some 17,000 TCR beta sequences with specific HLA alleles at a false discovery rate of 0.05. In both the original and validation cohorts, the classifier was reported to diagnose cytomegalovirus status with high specificity and sensitivity. In an earlier analysis of fewer than 750 of the donors, most TCR beta V segments were observed in productive rearrangements about 90% or about 30% of the time, broadly matching IMGT annotations. Several of the top co-occurrence clusters appeared to be linked to parvovirus B19, influenza, CMV and Epstein-Barr virus, according to a later analysis. According to a later genetic analysis, donors in an Asian-associated ancestry cluster had fewer N-insertions in productive TCRs than the roughly 700-donor mean.

Comment on this clone: Its binding antigen is unknown. Per-nucleotide qualities are absent, and no much larger clonotype sits a single base away.

V lost 1 base and J lost 3 bases; the stretch between them is 9 bases long. From the cysteine through the phenylalanine, the CDR3 covers 15 amino acids. Here the CDR3 DNA is all that survives: 45 bases in frame from base 1. The germline V gene (reference sequence) gives CDR1 as LNHNV and CDR2 as YYDKDF. In total, approximately 610 healthy bone marrow donors made up the cohort. Cohort members were all nominally healthy when sampled, although unrecorded immune exposures were likely present. The donor tested CMV seronegative and was one of the 352 seronegative cohort members. A peripheral blood sample was collected from each donor, and TCR beta sequencing was performed on peripheral blood mononuclear cells. Genomic DNA extraction from the blood cell samples was performed with the Qiagen DNeasy Blood Extraction Kit. Libraries were prepared through the immunoSEQ multiplex PCR assay. A mixture of 60 forward primers for TCR Vbeta segments and 13 reverse primers for TCR Jbeta segments was used in the multiplex PCR. The CDR3 region of rearranged TCR beta genes was amplified from genomic DNA by a multiplex PCR assay. Amplified TCR beta libraries were sequenced as 87-base-pair reads on the Illumina HiSeq System. As for the original processing: In a later analysis, tens of millions of unique TCR beta chains were counted across the 650 to 700 repertoires, and about 10 million of these chains were shared by at least two donors. To remove PCR and sequencing errors, raw reads were error-corrected and collapsed into unique sequences using a nearest-neighbor algorithm that merged closely related sequences. Alignment of CDR3 sequences to IMGT reference sequences was used to assign V, D and J gene segments. Each retained sequence needed at least a six-nucleotide match to both a V gene segment and a J gene segment. Rearrangements were called productive when the CDR3 lacked stop codons and stayed in frame with V and J; all others were non-productive. Following IMGT convention, CDR3 was defined as the stretch from the second conserved V-encoded cysteine up to the conserved J-encoded phenylalanine. In an earlier analysis of more than 550 of the donors, sequences lacking an unambiguous match to a single V gene segment were excluded. An earlier analysis of fewer than 650 of the donors classified V segments as functional when productive rearrangements were above 56.7% and as segregating when the standard deviation between donors was above 5%. To diagnose cytomegalovirus status from the catalog of TCR beta chain sequences, a statistical classification framework was built. In a later analysis, V and J genes were assigned by comparing TCR nucleotide sequences against IMGT/GENE-DB human TR gene sequences. In a later analysis, CDR3 sequences and most-parsimonious VDJ recombination scenarios were assigned using the TCRdist pipeline. A later analysis defined each TCR beta chain by its CDR3 amino acid sequence plus V-gene family, and excluded reads lacking a unique V-gene family. In a later analysis, around 600 highly shared, low-generation-probability nucleotide sequences were removed to address suspected cross-contamination and a sequencing artifact. A later analysis calculated a clonal expansion index for each public chain from normalized within-repertoire ranks of inferred template counts. A later analysis computed generation probabilities with a VDJ recombination model fitted to out-of-frame rearrangements, and checked the results against IGoR. Hypergeometric tests were used in a later analysis to score TCR-TCR, TCR-HLA and TCR-CMV co-occurrence, with a repertoire-size bias correction applied to the TCR pairs. A later analysis estimated false discovery rates by permuting HLA or CMV assignments 20 times. A later analysis grouped co-occurring TCRs with DBSCAN, adding TCRdist sequence similarity when clustering within HLA-allele-positive subsets. Co-occurrence clustering excluded repertoires with fewer than 30,000 or more than 120,000 public chains, plus five with anomalous nucleotide sharing. TCRdb provides this immuneACCESS table in a form limited to in-frame rearrangements. Some clones are lacking; in checked studies, under half of them reflect an unresolved V gene, and why the rest are absent is not known. That table gives V, J and clone size, and the DNA gave D and trimming. For this sample there are about 130,000 clones; approximately 80% appear just once. Jointly, the top ten make up 0.95% to 1.5% of the sample.

The origin of this receptor is a girl aged 2 to 10 in good health and CMV-seronegative. The sample comprised PBMCs. The sequence is built from TRBV15 and TRBJ1-4, with an unclear D gene assignment. The DNA sequence is TGTGCCACCAGCAGAGGTGTGGCCCCTAATGAAAAACTGTTTTTT. This is translated as CATSRGVAPNEKLFF.